This T cell receptor beta chain was sequenced in a study of CD8 T cells in ankylosing spondylitis. The study, taken as a whole, reports: Clones that were linked to disease were CD8+ and were relatively rare in peripheral blood. Seven to nine highly homologous variants made up a TCR beta motif, and this motif appeared characteristic of ankylosing spondylitis blood.

This clonotype was observed at least ten times. The antigen is unknown. TCRdb called the 5' RACE reads again in MiXCR, with one record for every CDR3 protein. The top ten hold about 35% of the sample, which has 20,000 to 25,000 distinct CDR3 sequences, 10% to 15% seen once. V lost 5 bases to trimming and J lost 0 bases, with 17 bases between them. This CDR3 contains 16 residues. The germline V gene has CDR1 MNHEY and CDR2 SVGEGT. Sequencing input: blood. The receptor was derived from a male donor with ankylosing spondylitis or in good health (not recorded which). The chain uses TRBV6-2 or TRBV6-3 and TRBJ2-7; tentative D call: TRBD1 (5 bases). The CDR3 nucleotides are TGTGCCAGCAGTCGCACTGGCCACAGGAGCTCCTACGAGCAGTACTTC. Protein product: CASSRTGHRSSYEQYF.